Each of the 24 T cell receptor beta chains below was sequenced from the same sample in a study of identifying expanded T cells in peripheral blood. TCRdb keeps only in-frame clones here, not all; method: immunoSEQ multiplex PCR. The sample contains about 100,000 clones, 80% to 90% of which appear only once. The sequencing input was blood. The receptors were gathered from a person between 18 and 75 years old in good health.

CDR3 DNA sequence: TGCGCCAGCAGCGAACAGGGGTTCGGGGACACTGAAGCTTTCTTT. Translated, it gives CASSEQGFGDTEAFF. This rearrangement joins TRBV5-1 to TRBJ1-1; 7 bases match TRBD1. The CDR3 extends over 15 amino acids. J was trimmed by 3 bases and V by 4 bases; bases with no gene match: 9. In germline, CDR1 is SGHRS, CDR2 YFSETQ.

The chain combines TRBV4-1 with TRBJ1-2; tentatively, D is TRBD1 (6 bases). CDR3 length equals 15 residues. V was trimmed by 1 base and J by 7 bases, leaving 16 bases between them. CDR1 is MGHRA, CDR2 YSYEKL, per germline. For the CDR3, the DNA is TGCGCCAGCAGCCAAGCGTTGCCAGGGGTAGGTGGCTACACCTTC. It yields the protein CASSQALPGVGGYTF.

This clone was found once. CDR3 loop: CASSQEEGSNTGELFF. The CDR3 bases are TGTGCCAGCAGCCAAGAAGAAGGGTCCAACACCGGGGAGCTGTTTTTT. The chain links TRBV4-2 to TRBJ2-2; D call uncertain. Germline values: CDR1 LGHNA, CDR2 YNFKEQ. This CDR3 is 16 amino acids long. V lost 0 bases to trimming and J lost 2 bases, with 10 bases between them.

The chain is built from TRBV9 and TRBJ2-7; D gene ambiguous. Germline V gene sequence: CDR1 SGDLS, CDR2 YYNGEE. The CDR3 extends over 12 amino acids. Deletions cut 3 bases from V and 2 bases from J, with 6 bases between. CDR3 protein: CASSGSAYEQYF. DNA for the CDR3: TGTGCCAGCAGCGGAAGTGCCTACGAGCAGTACTTC. Using reference TRBV9 and TRBJ2-7 for the parts outside the CDR3, the full variable domain is DSGVTQTPKHLITATGQRVTLRCSPRSGDLSVYWYQQSLDQGLQFLIQYYNGEERAKGNILERFSAQQFPDLHSELNLSSLELGDSALYFCASSGSAYEQYFGPGTRLTVT.

This chain links TRBV6-5 with TRBJ1-1; D is ambiguous. The germline CDR1 and CDR2 sequences are MNHEY and SVGAGI. This CDR3 has 13 residues. Trimming left V 2 bases short and J 1 base short, with 5 bases between. CDR3: CASSYDQNTEAFF. The CDR3 DNA reads as TGTGCCAGCAGTTACGATCAGAACACTGAAGCTTTCTTT.

This sequence joins TRBV7-3 and TRBJ2-2; 10 nucleotides align to TRBD2. CDR3 length equals 15 residues. Trimming at V came to 4 bases and at J to 7 bases, leaving 6 bases not matched to a gene. Germline CDR1 is SGHTA and CDR2 is FQGTGA. The CDR3 DNA reads as TGTGCCAGCAGCTCCAGCGGGAGGGGGAGCGGGGAGCTGTTTTTT. Protein sequence: CASSSSGRGSGELFF. The variable domain in full, completed from reference TRBV7-3 and TRBJ2-2, reads GAGVSQTPSNKVTEKGKYVELRCDPISGHTALYWYRQSLGQGPEFLIYFQGTGAADDSGLPNDRFFAVRPEGSVSTLKIQRTERGDSAVYLCASSSSGRGSGELFFGEGSRLTVL.

CDR3 loop: CAITNPGTTTGELFF. For the CDR3, the DNA is TGTGCCATCACGAACCCCGGGACCACCACCGGGGAGCTGTTTTTT. The genes are TRBV6-1 and TRBJ2-2; D might be TRBD1 or TRBD2, each matching 5 bases. Germline CDR1 MNHNS, CDR2 SASEGT. Trimming pared 10 bases from V and 4 bases from J, leaving 19 bases between. The CDR3 loop spans 15 amino acids.

J is TRBJ2-5 and V is TRBV7-2; 7 bases are a match to TRBD1. Trimming removed 3 bases from V and 1 base from J; junction bases left unmatched: 5. The germline CDR1 and CDR2 sequences are SGHTA and FQGNSA. CDR3 length: 15 residues. The DNA for the CDR3 is TGTGCCAGCAGCTTTTGGACAGGTCTCCAAGAGACCCAGTACTTC. This gives the protein CASSFWTGLQETQYF.

The CDR3 loop reads CASSLGGTSGSDEQFF. CDR3 nucleotide sequence: TGCGCCAGCAGCTTGGGCGGGACTAGCGGGAGCGATGAGCAGTTCTTC. V usage is TRBV5-1 and J usage is TRBJ2-1, with 14 bases identical to TRBD2. In germline, CDR1 is SGHRS, CDR2 YFSETQ. V shed 0 bases, J shed 8 bases, and the junction held 4 bases outside the gene matches. The CDR3 has 16 amino acids.

The V gene is TRBV5-1, the J gene TRBJ2-6; 8 bases map to TRBD1. Germline V gene sequence: CDR1 SGHRS, CDR2 YFSETQ. The CDR3 contains 19 residues. V lost 3 bases and J lost 0; bases outside the gene matches: 11. CDR3 protein: CASSSLRDRQFSGANVLTF. The CDR3 DNA reads as TGCGCCAGCAGCTCCTTGCGGGACAGGCAGTTCTCTGGGGCCAACGTCCTGACTTTC.

This clone was recorded once. Here the CDR3 reads CASALYEQYF. DNA of the CDR3: TGTGCCAGCGCCCTTTACGAGCAGTACTTC. V gene TRBV6-1 combines with J gene TRBJ2-7, with D hard to call. Germline CDR1 MNHNS, CDR2 SASEGT. V lost 8 bases, J lost 4 bases, and 6 bases lay in between. The CDR3 consists of 10 residues.

This chain connects TRBV2 to TRBJ1-2; TRBD1 is a possible D gene (6 bases). Trimming pared 4 bases from V and 4 bases from J, leaving 7 bases between. The CDR3 covers 12 residues. CDR1 is SNHLY and CDR2 is FYNNEI in the germline V gene. The DNA for the CDR3 is TGTGCCAGCAGTGCACAGGGCTATGGCTACACCTTC. This sequence encodes CASSAQGYGYTF.

This clone has only a few counts. The chain combines TRBV14 with TRBJ1-1; D remains unclear. V was clipped by 1 base and J by 5 bases, with 8 bases between them. The CDR3 runs 13 residues. CDR1 is SGHDN and CDR2 is FVKESK in the germline V gene. This CDR3 is CASSQGRRTEAFF. In DNA form, the CDR3 reads TGTGCCAGCAGCCAAGGACGGCGAACTGAAGCTTTCTTT.

The chain is built from TRBV7-2 and TRBJ2-2; 9 nucleotides match TRBD2. Germline lookup yields CDR1 SGHTA and CDR2 FQGNSA. V was pared by 7 bases and J by 2 bases, with 8 bases of the junction left unmatched. This CDR3 has 16 amino acids. The DNA of the CDR3 is TGTGCCAGCACCCACGCAGCGGGGGGAAACACCGGGGAGCTGTTTTTT. Amino acids: CASTHAAGGNTGELFF. Full variable domain (remainder filled in from reference TRBV7-2 and TRBJ2-2): GAGVSQSPSNKVTEKGKDVELRCDPISGHTALYWYRQSLGQGLEFLIYFQGNSAPDKSGLPSDRFSAERTGGSVSTLTIQRTQQEDSAVYLCASTHAAGGNTGELFFGEGSRLTVL.

This sequence joins TRBV10-3 and TRBJ1-3; no definite D call. Germline lookup yields CDR1 ENHRY and CDR2 SYGVKD. The CDR3 loop spans 11 amino acids. V gave up 11 bases and J gave up 0 bases, with 5 bases separating them. CDR3 nucleotides: TGTGCCGTCCGCTCTGGAAACACCATATATTTT. Translated, it gives CAVRSGNTIYF.

V and J are TRBV27 and TRBJ2-6; D not certain. The V end lost 5 bases, the J end lost 0 bases, and 2 bases lay between the germline ends. Per the germline V gene, CDR1 is MNHEY and CDR2 is SMNVEV (reference sequence). This CDR3 is built from 13 residues. For the CDR3, the DNA is TGTGCCAGCAGTCTCTCTGGGGCCAACGTCCTGACTTTC. This encodes CASSLSGANVLTF.

The chain uses TRBV5-1 and TRBJ1-3, with 8 bases aligning to TRBD1. CDR3 length equals 14 residues. Germline CDR1 is SGHRS and CDR2 is YFSETQ. V shed 4 bases and J 2 bases; nucleotides not matched to a gene: 2. The CDR3 DNA reads TGCGCCAGCAGCGAACAGGGGGCTGGAAACACCATATATTTT. It yields the protein CASSEQGAGNTIYF.

CDR3 nucleotide sequence: TGTGCCAGCAGCCCGGACGGGAGCGCCGGGGAGCTGTTTTTT. Its translation is CASSPDGSAGELFF. The chain recombines TRBV7-7 with TRBJ2-2; possibly TRBD2 for D (6 bases). The germline CDR1 and CDR2 sequences are SSHAT and FNYEAQ (reference sequence). The CDR3 contains 14 residues. The germline V and J ends were trimmed by 5 bases and 6 bases, with 13 bases remaining between them.

V usage is TRBV2 and J usage is TRBJ1-6, with unresolved D. Germline-derived CDR1 and CDR2 are SNHLY and FYNNEI. This CDR3 comprises 15 residues. V was shortened by 3 bases and J by 3 bases, with 9 bases between the two germline ends. In DNA form, the CDR3 reads TGTGCCAGCAGTGATCTGCAGAACTATAATTCACCCCTCCACTTT. Translated, it gives CASSDLQNYNSPLHF.

The chain couples TRBV4-1 to TRBJ1-5; D might be TRBD1 (5 bases). The V end was cut by 0 bases, the J end by 7 bases, with 16 bases between. Germline CDR1 MGHRA, CDR2 YSYEKL. There are 16 residues in the CDR3. The CDR3 sequence: CASSQEKAQGGQPQHF. In nucleotides, the CDR3 is TGCGCCAGCAGCCAAGAGAAGGCGCAGGGAGGGCAGCCCCAGCATTTT.

The V and J genes are TRBV6-5 and TRBJ1-1, with D possibly matching TRBD1 (6 bases). The V end lost 2 bases, the J end lost 1 base, and 14 bases lay between the germline ends. From germline, CDR1 is MNHEY and CDR2 SVGAGI. The CDR3 extends over 16 amino acids. This chain's CDR3 is CASSYTGGRRNTEAFF. CDR3 bases: TGTGCCAGCAGTTACACGGGGGGGCGGAGGAACACTGAAGCTTTCTTT.

The chain carries TRBV11-1 and TRBJ2-1, with TRBD2 identical over 8 bases. After removal of 10 bases from V and 4 bases from J, the junction contained 9 bases not matched to a gene. The CDR3 runs 14 residues. Germline CDR1 and CDR2: SGHAT and FQDESV (reference sequence). CDR3 residues: CATTGGGAYNEQFF. In nucleotides, the CDR3 is TGTGCCACTACCGGGGGGGGAGCTTACAATGAGCAGTTCTTC.

The J gene is TRBJ2-7, the V gene TRBV5-4, with D possibly TRBD1 on 6 matching bases. Germline V gene lookup returns CDR1 SGHNT and CDR2 YYREEE (reference sequence). This CDR3 is built from 14 residues. V shed 4 bases and J shed 6 bases, with 17 bases lying between them. Here the CDR3 reads CASSLPIPGAEQYF. The CDR3 region has the DNA TGTGCCAGCAGCCTACCAATTCCAGGGGCCGAGCAGTACTTC.

The chain couples TRBV7-6 to TRBJ2-1; D remains ambiguous. CDR1 and CDR2 (germline): SGHVS, FNYEAQ. This CDR3 is 14 amino acids long. Deletions cut 3 bases from V and 7 bases from J, with 13 bases between. The CDR3 nucleotides are TGTGCCAGCAGCTTGGATAATAACGGTAATGAGCAGTTCTTC. Its translation: CASSLDNNGNEQFF.